Included here is one T cell receptor (beta chain) sequence, with context. The CDR3 has 14 residues. Germline values: CDR1 SNHLY, CDR2 FYNNEI. J gave up 5 bases and V 3 bases, and 4 bases lay outside the gene matches. The method was immunoSEQ multiplex PCR; TCRdb's version includes in-frame clones alone and lacks a portion of them. The sample records 20,000 or so clones, roughly 77% being singletons. This sample stems from a study of PD-1 blockade in classical Hodgkin lymphoma. This sample's time point: cycle 4 day 1 (C4D1), after less than seven weeks of nivolumab. Every patient had relapsed following autologous stem cell transplantation, and cohorts differed in brentuximab vedotin exposure.

The J gene is TRBJ1-5, the V gene TRBV2; 7 nucleotides align to TRBD1. Sequenced here: peripheral blood mononuclear cells (PBMCs), sampled before the fourth cycle of nivolumab. The receptor was derived from a human donor with classical Hodgkin lymphoma. The CDR3 DNA reads TGTGCCAGCAGTGAGAGACAGGGATATCAGCCCCAGCATTTT. Amino acids: CASSERQGYQPQHF.